This T cell receptor beta chain was profiled in a study of blood T cell repertoires in COVID-19. Turning to the study itself: The origin of the acute and convalescent COVID-19 samples was the United States, Italy and Spain.

This clone was seen a few times. Profiling relied on immunoSEQ multiplex PCR, and the TCRdb table lists in-frame clones only, not all of them. The table has 93,000 or so clones, 84% seen once; the top ten hold about 11%. CDR1 and CDR2 from the germline V gene are SGHTA and FQGNSA. V gave up 1 base and J gave up 2 bases; unmatched junction bases: 4. This CDR3 is built from 15 residues. What was sequenced was peripheral blood. The chain uses TRBV7-2 and TRBJ2-7; TRBD1 aligns across 8 bases. The TCR was taken from a human donor in a cohort sampled during active COVID-19. The CDR3 spells CASSLGQGPTYEQYF. The CDR3 DNA follows: TGTGCCAGCAGCTTAGGACAGGGGCCAACCTACGAGCAGTACTTC.